Listed here is a single TCR beta chain. Its antigen is unidentified. The entry originates in a study of T cells expressing NK-cell markers. Study summary: Seven of the eight sequenced donors were HCMV-seropositive; one was seronegative.

5'RACE template switching with UMIs produced the TCR beta cDNA. TCRdb re-called the 5' RACE reads; every CDR3 protein appears as one record, without DNA. The sample includes roughly 350,000 distinct CDR3 sequences. CDR3 length equals 16 residues. Per the germline V gene, CDR1 is MNHNS and CDR2 is SASEGT. Study observations and caveats: No clear determination of HCMV specificity was made for expanded NKG2C+ T cell clones. In a handful of donors, these clonotypes also led the CD3+CD56-NKG2C+ fraction.

The chain combines TRBV6-1 with TRBJ2-2; TCRdb's D call, TRBD1, is unchecked because there is no DNA. The receptor comes from a man aged 18-70 years in good health. The sequencing sample was made of blood T cells: a sorted CD56 or NKG2C T cell subset, CD4+ or CD8+ T cells, or bulk PBMC T cells (not recorded which). The CDR3 reads CASSRGGAGNTGELFF.